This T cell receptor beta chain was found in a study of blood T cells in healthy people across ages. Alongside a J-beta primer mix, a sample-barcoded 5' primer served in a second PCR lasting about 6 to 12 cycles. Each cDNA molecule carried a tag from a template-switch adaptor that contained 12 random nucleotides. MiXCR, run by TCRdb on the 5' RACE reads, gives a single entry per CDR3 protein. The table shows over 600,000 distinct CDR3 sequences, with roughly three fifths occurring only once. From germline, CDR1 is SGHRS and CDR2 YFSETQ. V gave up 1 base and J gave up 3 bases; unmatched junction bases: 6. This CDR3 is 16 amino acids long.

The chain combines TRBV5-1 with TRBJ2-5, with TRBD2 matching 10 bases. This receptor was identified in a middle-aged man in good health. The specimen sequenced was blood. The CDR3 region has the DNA TGCGCCAGCAGCTTGAATCTAGCGGGAGCGAAAGAGACCCAGTACTTC. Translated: CASSLNLAGAKETQYF.